The table lists the clone carrying this T cell receptor (beta chain) with a few counts. J gave up 5 bases and V 3 bases, and 0 bases lay outside the gene matches. The CDR3 has 12 amino acids. Germline V lookup: CDR1 SGHAT, CDR2 FQNNGV. This specimen belongs to a study of cytomegalovirus exposure and HLA in healthy donors. The PCR employed 60 Vbeta primers together with 13 Jbeta primers. Using immunoSEQ multiplex PCR, the repertoire was profiled, and TCRdb retains in-frame clones only, with some absent. Altogether some 110,000 clones are present, 82% being singletons, with the ten largest covering around a fifth.

This chain links TRBV11-2 with TRBJ1-2, with 7 bases fitting TRBD1. The sample comprised PBMCs. This TCR was recovered from a man aged 25 to 40 in good health and CMV-seropositive. The CDR3 sequence: CASSFRGYGYTF. CDR3 coding DNA: TGTGCCAGCAGCTTCAGGGGGTATGGCTACACCTTC.